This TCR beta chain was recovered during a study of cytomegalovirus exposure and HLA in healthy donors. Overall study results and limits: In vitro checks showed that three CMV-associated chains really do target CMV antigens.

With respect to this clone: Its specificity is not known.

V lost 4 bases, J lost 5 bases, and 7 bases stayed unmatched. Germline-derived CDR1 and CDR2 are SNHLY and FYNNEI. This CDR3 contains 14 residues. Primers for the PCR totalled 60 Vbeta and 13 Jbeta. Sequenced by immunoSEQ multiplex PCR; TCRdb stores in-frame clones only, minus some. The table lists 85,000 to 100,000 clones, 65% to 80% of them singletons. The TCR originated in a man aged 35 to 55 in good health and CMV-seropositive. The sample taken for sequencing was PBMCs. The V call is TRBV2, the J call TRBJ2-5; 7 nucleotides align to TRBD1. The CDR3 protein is CASSAETGMETQYF. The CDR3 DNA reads TGTGCCAGCAGTGCAGAGACAGGGATGGAGACCCAGTACTTC. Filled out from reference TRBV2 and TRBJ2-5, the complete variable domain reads EPEVTQTPSHQVTQMGQEVILRCVPISNHLYFYWYRQILGQKVEFLVSFYNNEISEKSEIFDDQFSVERPDGSNFTLKIRSTKLEDSAMYFCASSAETGMETQYFGPGTRLLVL.